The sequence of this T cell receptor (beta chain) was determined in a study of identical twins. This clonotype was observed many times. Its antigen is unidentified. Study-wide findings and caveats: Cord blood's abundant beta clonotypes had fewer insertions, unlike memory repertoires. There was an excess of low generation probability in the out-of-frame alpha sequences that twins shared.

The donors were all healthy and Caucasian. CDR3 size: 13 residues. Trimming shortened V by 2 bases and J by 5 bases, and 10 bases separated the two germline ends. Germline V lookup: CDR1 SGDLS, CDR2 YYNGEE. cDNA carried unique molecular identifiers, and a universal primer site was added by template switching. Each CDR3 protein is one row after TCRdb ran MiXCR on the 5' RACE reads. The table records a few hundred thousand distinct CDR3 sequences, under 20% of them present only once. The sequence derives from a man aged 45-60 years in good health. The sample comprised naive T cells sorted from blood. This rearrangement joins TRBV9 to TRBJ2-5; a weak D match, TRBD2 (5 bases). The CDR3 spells CASSVLGGETQYF. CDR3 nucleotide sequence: TGTGCCAGCAGCGTTTTAGGCGGGGAGACCCAGTACTTC. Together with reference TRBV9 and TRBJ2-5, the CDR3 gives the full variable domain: DSGVTQTPKHLITATGQRVTLRCSPRSGDLSVYWYQQSLDQGLQFLIQYYNGEERAKGNILERFSAQQFPDLHSELNLSSLELGDSALYFCASSVLGGETQYFGPGTRLLVL.